These T cell receptor beta chains were read from a single sample in a study of spatial heterogeneity in lung cancer. MiXCR, run by TCRdb on the 5' RACE reads, gives a single entry per CDR3 protein. Found here are some 41,000 distinct CDR3 sequences, around 6.5% of them singletons; the top ten hold 40% to 45%. The sequencing here drew on PBMCs, taken at surgery. The origin of the receptors is a female donor with early-stage non-small cell lung cancer. The conserved cysteine and the conserved F or W are not part of the CDR3 here. Size tells how often a clone was seen (once, few, many) or the class of an expanded clone, and some rows leave it out.

v_gene,j_gene,abundance,CDR3aa
TRBV6-2/TRBV6-3,TRBJ2-5,few,ASTYGRGTRGETQY
TRBV7-9,TRBJ1-1,many,ASSLASGPDEAF
TRBV20-1,TRBJ1-1,few,SARPQGAGTEAF
TRBV6-2/TRBV6-3,TRBJ2-7,many,ASSRFGEYKYEQY
TRBV20-1,TRBJ2-3,few,SARTSGGIDTQY
TRBV6-2/TRBV6-3,TRBJ1-2,many,ASSSRGPGGYT
TRBV20-1,TRBJ2-1,NA,SAHGGGARRDEQF
TRBV20-1,TRBJ2-3,NA,SAPDSGSFTDTQY
TRBV7-2,TRBJ1-2,few,ASSFGAYGYT
TRBV5-1,TRBJ1-3,many,ASSLDRGTGNTIY
TRBV20-1,TRBJ2-3,many,SAAPGLALQY
TRBV6-2/TRBV6-3,TRBJ1-1,NA,ASSYSWDNTEAF
TRBV7-2,TRBJ1-2,NA,ASSSDRDRGYT
TRBV4-2,TRBJ2-7,NA,ASSQEGIGYEQY
TRBV5-1,TRBJ1-4,few,ASSPNGLANEKLF
TRBV15,TRBJ2-1,few,ATSRDRREYNEQF
TRBV7-9,TRBJ1-1,NA,ASSFTGDSTEAF
TRBV3-1,TRBJ2-2,few,ASSQASANTGELF
TRBV20-1,TRBJ2-5,many,SATGMAAEETQY
TRBV4-1,TRBJ1-2,NA,ASSTPGEVYGYT
TRBV7-2,TRBJ2-2,NA,ASSLVGTSGRGELF
TRBV2,TRBJ2-3,many,AARLASTDTQY
TRBV9,TRBJ2-5,many,ASSTNDGQETQY
TRBV4-3,TRBJ1-2,few,ASSQAGGARGYT
TRBV5-6,TRBJ2-7,many,ASSFTGMEQY
TRBV3-1,TRBJ1-5,many,ASSQDHQPQH
TRBV7-9,TRBJ2-7,many,ASSFGQALTYEQY
TRBV29-1,TRBJ2-3,many,SVEDLGVATDTQY
TRBV5-1,TRBJ1-1,few,ASSLGHGSGDAREAF
TRBV19,TRBJ1-1,NA,ASTQGARNTEAF
TRBV12-3/TRBV12-4,TRBJ2-3,NA,ASSFSGGRADTQY
TRBV19,TRBJ1-1,few,ASSTGLTEAF
TRBV12-5,TRBJ2-1,NA,ASGMTEYNEQF
TRBV18,TRBJ2-1,NA,ASSPPGNLYNEQF
TRBV24-1,TRBJ1-1,many,ATRGIPGPRIGNTEAF
TRBV11-2,TRBJ2-3,many,ASSLIPDTQY
TRBV7-9,TRBJ2-7,NA,ASSQQTGGTAYEQY
TRBV5-4,TRBJ2-3,few,ASSLGTGARGDTQY
TRBV19,TRBJ1-1,NA,ASKGKGNTEAF
TRBV6-5,TRBJ1-2,NA,ASIGPGGYYGYT
TRBV20-1,TRBJ2-7,many,SAWTSGGSTYEQY
TRBV14,TRBJ2-3,many,ASSLFLGADTQY
TRBV28,TRBJ1-4,many,ASSATNEKLF
TRBV20-1,TRBJ2-5,NA,SATPAQVQETQY
TRBV6-2/TRBV6-3,TRBJ2-2,few,ASSYDGRGTGELF
TRBV7-2,TRBJ1-6,many,ASSPRTGGNSPLH
TRBV19,TRBJ2-2,many,ASSRGLAGPNTGELF
TRBV7-9,TRBJ2-2,many,ASRTPPGTGELF
TRBV12-3/TRBV12-4,TRBJ2-5,few,ASSPLGTSIETQY
TRBV7-9,TRBJ1-4,NA,ASSLAGGAPNEKLF
TRBV5-1,TRBJ2-5,few,ASSLVPNQETQY
TRBV5-1,TRBJ2-2,many,ASSWDRGNTGELF
TRBV28,TRBJ1-2,few,ASSPPATGGYT
TRBV6-2/TRBV6-3,TRBJ2-7,NA,ASITNRGPSYEQY
TRBV14,TRBJ1-3,many,ASSLVGNTIY